Listed below are T cell receptor beta chains from one sample, sequenced in a study of T-cell memory formation after mild COVID-19. TCRdb used MiXCR to reprocess the 5' RACE reads, holding one entry per CDR3 protein. The repertoire holds about 140,000 distinct CDR3 sequences, with 14% as singletons. Sequenced sample: PBMCs or a T cell subset sorted from them (not recorded which). All receptors come from an adult woman who had mild COVID-19 (a few samples of this study predate the infection). Cell type and time point are not known. CDR3s include the opening cysteine and the closing phenylalanine or tryptophan. The D gene is left open where the match is weak. Not all rows give a size; the values are once, few, many and, for expanded clones, a class.

j_gene: TRBJ1-5; v_gene: TRBV20-1; abundance: .; d_gene: .; CDR3aa: CSARTPRQTPSNQPQHF; CDR3nt: TGCAGTGCTAGGACCCCTAGACAGACGCCTAGCAATCAGCCCCAGCATTTT
j_gene: TRBJ2-2; v_gene: TRBV6-6; abundance: .; d_gene: TRBD2; CDR3aa: CASSREATGELFF; CDR3nt: TGTGCCAGCAGTCGGGAGGCTACCGGGGAGCTGTTTTTT
j_gene: TRBJ1-3; v_gene: TRBV12-3/TRBV12-4; abundance: .; d_gene: .; CDR3aa: CASNPGGEAIYF; CDR3nt: TGTGCCAGCAACCCCGGAGGGGAAGCCATATATTTT
j_gene: TRBJ2-3; v_gene: TRBV5-1; abundance: few; d_gene: .; CDR3aa: CASTYTGDTQYF; CDR3nt: TGCGCCAGCACATACACTGGAGATACGCAGTATTTT
j_gene: TRBJ2-2; v_gene: TRBV6-2/TRBV6-3; abundance: few; d_gene: .; CDR3aa: CASSYTAGELFF; CDR3nt: TGTGCCAGCAGTTACACCGCCGGGGAGCTGTTTTTT
j_gene: TRBJ2-2; v_gene: TRBV19; abundance: .; d_gene: .; CDR3aa: CASSIEGGELFF; CDR3nt: TGTGCCAGTAGTATAGAAGGCGGGGAGCTGTTTTTT
j_gene: TRBJ2-1; v_gene: TRBV6-6; abundance: .; d_gene: TRBD1; CDR3aa: CASSYSTGVYNEQFF; CDR3nt: TGTGCCAGCAGTTACTCAACAGGGGTTTACAATGAGCAGTTCTTC
j_gene: TRBJ2-7; v_gene: TRBV12-3/TRBV12-4; abundance: many; d_gene: .; CDR3aa: CASRVGRFEPTYEQYF; CDR3nt: TGTGCCAGCAGGGTCGGTCGATTTGAGCCTACCTACGAGCAGTACTTC
j_gene: TRBJ2-2; v_gene: TRBV5-1; abundance: .; d_gene: TRBD2; CDR3aa: CASAGGDTGELFF; CDR3nt: TGCGCCAGCGCCGGGGGGGACACCGGGGAGCTGTTTTTT
j_gene: TRBJ1-6; v_gene: TRBV7-2; abundance: .; d_gene: .; CDR3aa: CASSSGGGVAGYSPLHF; CDR3nt: TGTGCCAGCAGCTCCGGAGGTGGGGTCGCAGGGTACTCACCCCTCCACTTT
j_gene: TRBJ2-3; v_gene: TRBV9; abundance: few; d_gene: .; CDR3aa: CASSASSGTDTQYF; CDR3nt: TGTGCCAGCAGCGCTTCTAGCGGCACAGATACGCAGTATTTT
j_gene: TRBJ2-1; v_gene: TRBV11-2; abundance: few; d_gene: TRBD1; CDR3aa: CASRSRGAGTGGLTRYNEQFF; CDR3nt: TGTGCCAGCAGGTCACGCGGGGCCGGGACAGGGGGCCTTACTCGCTACAATGAGCAGTTCTTC
j_gene: TRBJ2-7; v_gene: TRBV7-9; abundance: few; d_gene: .; CDR3aa: CASSLALGVWDF; CDR3nt: TGTGCCAGCAGCTTAGCGCTCGGCGTCTGGGACTTC
j_gene: TRBJ1-2; v_gene: TRBV5-4; abundance: .; d_gene: .; CDR3aa: CASSVRGNDYGYTF; CDR3nt: TGTGCCAGCAGCGTTCGAGGAAACGACTATGGCTACACCTTC
j_gene: TRBJ1-5; v_gene: TRBV12-3/TRBV12-4; abundance: .; d_gene: .; CDR3aa: CASSPGLLLSNQPQHF; CDR3nt: TGTGCCAGCAGTCCGGGACTGTTACTTAGCAATCAGCCCCAGCATTTT
j_gene: TRBJ1-1; v_gene: TRBV5-1; abundance: few; d_gene: .; CDR3aa: CASRQSTQAEAFF; CDR3nt: TGCGCCAGCCGACAGTCTACGCAGGCTGAAGCTTTCTTT
j_gene: TRBJ2-5; v_gene: TRBV9; abundance: few; d_gene: TRBD2; CDR3aa: CASSVGVGDYPHQETQYF; CDR3nt: TGTGCCAGCAGCGTAGGGGTGGGGGACTACCCTCACCAAGAGACCCAGTACTTC
j_gene: TRBJ2-3; v_gene: TRBV7-9; abundance: .; d_gene: .; CDR3aa: CASRGGDGDTQYF; CDR3nt: TGTGCCAGCCGAGGGGGGGATGGAGATACGCAGTATTTT
j_gene: TRBJ2-3; v_gene: TRBV7-9; abundance: few; d_gene: .; CDR3aa: CASSLKGSRSDTQYF; CDR3nt: TGTGCCAGCAGCTTAAAAGGGAGTAGGTCGGATACGCAGTATTTT
j_gene: TRBJ2-7; v_gene: TRBV27; abundance: .; d_gene: TRBD2; CDR3aa: CASSLGLRTSLYEQYF; CDR3nt: TGTGCCAGCAGTTTAGGATTGCGGACTAGCCTCTACGAGCAGTACTTC
j_gene: TRBJ2-3; v_gene: TRBV7-3; abundance: .; d_gene: TRBD1; CDR3aa: CASSRTGGIADTQYF; CDR3nt: TGTGCCAGCAGCCGGACAGGGGGCATTGCAGATACGCAGTATTTT
j_gene: TRBJ1-2; v_gene: TRBV12-3/TRBV12-4; abundance: .; d_gene: .; CDR3aa: CASSPETGRLGGYTF; CDR3nt: TGTGCCAGCAGTCCGGAGACAGGCCGTTTGGGCGGCTACACCTTC
j_gene: TRBJ2-7; v_gene: TRBV30; abundance: few; d_gene: .; CDR3aa: CAWSTGYYEQYF; CDR3nt: TGTGCCTGGAGTACAGGTTACTACGAGCAGTACTTC
j_gene: TRBJ2-5; v_gene: TRBV7-9; abundance: few; d_gene: .; CDR3aa: CASSQETQYF; CDR3nt: TGTGCCAGCAGCCAAGAGACCCAGTACTTC
j_gene: TRBJ2-7; v_gene: TRBV6-2/TRBV6-3; abundance: .; d_gene: .; CDR3aa: CASSYGGLGTYEQYF; CDR3nt: TGTGCCAGCAGTTACGGGGGACTGGGGACCTACGAGCAGTACTTC
j_gene: TRBJ2-2; v_gene: TRBV11-2; abundance: .; d_gene: .; CDR3aa: CASSLVGVNTGELFF; CDR3nt: TGTGCCAGCAGCTTAGTGGGGGTGAACACCGGGGAGCTGTTTTTT
j_gene: TRBJ2-2; v_gene: TRBV4-3; abundance: .; d_gene: .; CDR3aa: CASSQDNGGGELFF; CDR3nt: TGCGCCAGCAGCCAAGACAACGGCGGCGGGGAGCTGTTTTTT
j_gene: TRBJ1-1; v_gene: TRBV13; abundance: .; d_gene: .; CDR3aa: CASSFWRDTEAFF; CDR3nt: TGTGCCAGCAGCTTCTGGAGGGACACTGAAGCTTTCTTT
j_gene: TRBJ2-5; v_gene: TRBV3-1; abundance: .; d_gene: TRBD2; CDR3aa: CASSQDELAGKETQYF; CDR3nt: TGTGCCAGCAGCCAAGATGAACTAGCGGGGAAAGAGACCCAGTACTTC
j_gene: TRBJ2-2; v_gene: TRBV28; abundance: .; d_gene: .; CDR3aa: CASTPRPRGELFF; CDR3nt: TGTGCCAGCACACCCAGGCCGCGCGGGGAGCTGTTTTTT
j_gene: TRBJ2-3; v_gene: TRBV11-1; abundance: few; d_gene: .; CDR3aa: CASSLARVGTDTQYF; CDR3nt: TGTGCCAGCAGCTTAGCGCGCGTGGGCACAGATACGCAGTATTTT
j_gene: TRBJ2-3; v_gene: TRBV2; abundance: many; d_gene: TRBD2; CDR3aa: CASRRTSGSSTDTQYF; CDR3nt: TGTGCCAGCAGGCGTACTAGCGGGTCTAGCACAGATACGCAGTATTTT
j_gene: TRBJ1-1; v_gene: TRBV11-2; abundance: .; d_gene: .; CDR3aa: CASSLDNWGTEAFF; CDR3nt: TGTGCCAGCAGCTTAGACAATTGGGGCACTGAAGCTTTCTTT
j_gene: TRBJ1-2; v_gene: TRBV24-1; abundance: .; d_gene: .; CDR3aa: CATVFAYGYTF; CDR3nt: TGTGCCACCGTGTTCGCCTATGGCTACACCTTC
j_gene: TRBJ2-1; v_gene: TRBV12-3/TRBV12-4; abundance: .; d_gene: TRBD1; CDR3aa: CASTLQGNEQFF; CDR3nt: TGTGCCAGCACCCTACAGGGGAATGAGCAGTTCTTC
j_gene: TRBJ2-7; v_gene: TRBV5-8; abundance: few; d_gene: TRBD1; CDR3aa: CASPGTEGYEQYF; CDR3nt: TGTGCCTCCCCCGGGACAGAGGGCTACGAGCAGTACTTC
j_gene: TRBJ2-7; v_gene: TRBV19; abundance: few; d_gene: TRBD2; CDR3aa: CASSTGGSTYEQYF; CDR3nt: TGTGCCAGTAGTACCGGGGGGAGCACCTACGAGCAGTACTTC
j_gene: TRBJ2-3; v_gene: TRBV14; abundance: many; d_gene: .; CDR3aa: CASSPTNTDTQYF; CDR3nt: TGTGCCAGCAGTCCTACAAACACAGATACGCAGTATTTT
j_gene: TRBJ2-5; v_gene: TRBV25-1; abundance: few; d_gene: TRBD2; CDR3aa: CASSRGLAGGEETQYF; CDR3nt: TGTGCCAGCAGTAGGGGGCTAGCGGGAGGGGAAGAGACCCAGTACTTC
j_gene: TRBJ2-3; v_gene: TRBV18; abundance: few; d_gene: .; CDR3aa: CASSPPVNPTDTQYF; CDR3nt: TGTGCCAGCTCACCACCGGTCAATCCCACAGATACGCAGTATTTT
j_gene: TRBJ1-6; v_gene: TRBV20-1; abundance: .; d_gene: .; CDR3aa: CSAQEGNSPLHF; CDR3nt: TGCAGTGCGCAGGAGGGCAATTCACCCCTCCACTTT
j_gene: TRBJ2-7; v_gene: TRBV12-3/TRBV12-4; abundance: many; d_gene: .; CDR3aa: CASSPLVTLREQYF; CDR3nt: TGTGCCAGCAGCCCCCTGGTGACCTTGCGTGAGCAGTACTTC
j_gene: TRBJ2-7; v_gene: TRBV20-1; abundance: many; d_gene: .; CDR3aa: CSASGTPGYEQYF; CDR3nt: TGCAGTGCCTCCGGGACTCCAGGATACGAGCAGTACTTC
j_gene: TRBJ1-5; v_gene: TRBV6-2/TRBV6-3; abundance: .; d_gene: .; CDR3aa: CASSYDTQPQHF; CDR3nt: TGTGCCAGCAGCTACGACACTCAGCCCCAGCATTTT
j_gene: TRBJ2-1; v_gene: TRBV4-1; abundance: few; d_gene: .; CDR3aa: CASSQEHGQLYNEQFF; CDR3nt: TGCGCCAGCAGCCAAGAACACGGACAGCTCTACAATGAGCAGTTCTTC
j_gene: TRBJ2-7; v_gene: TRBV13; abundance: few; d_gene: .; CDR3aa: CASSPRSSGSYEQYF; CDR3nt: TGTGCCAGCAGCCCCCGGTCCTCAGGCTCCTACGAGCAGTACTTC
j_gene: TRBJ2-1; v_gene: TRBV5-6; abundance: many; d_gene: .; CDR3aa: CASSFSVNEQFF; CDR3nt: TGTGCCAGCAGCTTCTCGGTCAATGAGCAGTTCTTC
j_gene: TRBJ1-2; v_gene: TRBV6-5; abundance: once; d_gene: .; CDR3aa: CASRGPSDRKTNYGYTF; CDR3nt: TGTGCCAGCCGTGGGCCCTCAGACAGGAAAACTAACTATGGCTACACCTTC
j_gene: TRBJ2-1; v_gene: TRBV29-1; abundance: few; d_gene: .; CDR3aa: CSVDSTLFNEQFF; CDR3nt: TGCAGCGTTGACTCTACTTTGTTCAATGAGCAGTTCTTC
j_gene: TRBJ1-1; v_gene: TRBV6-6; abundance: .; d_gene: .; CDR3aa: CASSYAQGNTEAFF; CDR3nt: TGTGCCAGCAGTTACGCCCAGGGGAACACTGAAGCTTTCTTT
j_gene: TRBJ1-6; v_gene: TRBV18; abundance: .; d_gene: .; CDR3aa: CASSEGGGSPLHF; CDR3nt: TGTGCCAGCTCCGAGGGCGGCGGATCACCCCTCCACTTT